What follows describes a single T cell receptor (beta chain). Antigen specificity is unknown. This record belongs to a study of vaccination and CD4 T cells after COVID-19. From germline, CDR1 is MDHEN and CDR2 SYDVKM. CDR3 length equals 15 residues. V shed 6 bases, J shed 7 bases, and the junction held 9 bases outside the gene matches. The Oncomine TCR Beta short-read assay sequenced DNA from cultured CD4+ T cells. Using the QIAamp micro DNA kit, genomic DNA was extracted from the CD4+ T cells that had been cultured. Each CDR3 protein is one row after TCRdb ran MiXCR on the PCR reads. The sample includes more than 2,000 distinct CDR3 sequences, over 25% of them seen just once. Treatment in this sample: approximately nine-day PBMC culture with coronavirus spike peptide pools or control peptides (ViraFEST assay). Before the COVID-19 pandemic (2011-2018), CD4+ T cells were obtained from the unexposed donor.

Input material: CD4+ T cells from blood, cultured in vitro. The sequence was obtained from a human donor in good health. This rearrangement joins TRBV28 to TRBJ2-2; 9 nucleotides match TRBD1. CDR3 region: CASSVGDREGGELFF. In DNA form, the CDR3 reads TGTGCCAGCAGCGTGGGGGACAGGGAGGGCGGGGAGCTGTTTTTT. Variable domain in full (rest from reference TRBV28 and TRBJ2-2): DVKVTQSSRYLVKRTGEKVFLECVQDMDHENMFWYRQDPGLGLRLIYFSYDVKMKEKGDIPEGYSVSREKKERFSLILESASTNQTSMYLCASSVGDREGGELFFGEGSRLTVL.